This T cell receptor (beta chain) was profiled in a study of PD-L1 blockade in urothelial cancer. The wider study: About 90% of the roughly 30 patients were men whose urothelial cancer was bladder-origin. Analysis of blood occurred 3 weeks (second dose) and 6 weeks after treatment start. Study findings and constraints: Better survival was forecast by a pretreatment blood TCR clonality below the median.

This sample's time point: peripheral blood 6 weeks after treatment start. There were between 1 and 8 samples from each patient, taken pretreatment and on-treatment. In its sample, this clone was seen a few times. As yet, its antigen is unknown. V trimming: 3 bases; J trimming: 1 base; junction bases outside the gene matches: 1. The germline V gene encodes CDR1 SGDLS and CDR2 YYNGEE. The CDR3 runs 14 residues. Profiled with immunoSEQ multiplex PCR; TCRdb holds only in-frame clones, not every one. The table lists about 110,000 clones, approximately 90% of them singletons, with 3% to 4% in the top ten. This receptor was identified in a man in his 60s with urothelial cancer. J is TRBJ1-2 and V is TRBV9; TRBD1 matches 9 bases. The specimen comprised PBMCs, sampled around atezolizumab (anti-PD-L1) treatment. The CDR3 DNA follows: TGTGCCAGCAGCGCGGGACAGGGTAACTATGGCTACACCTTC. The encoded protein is CASSAGQGNYGYTF. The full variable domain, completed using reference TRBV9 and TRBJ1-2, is DSGVTQTPKHLITATGQRVTLRCSPRSGDLSVYWYQQSLDQGLQFLIQYYNGEERAKGNILERFSAQQFPDLHSELNLSSLELGDSALYFCASSAGQGNYGYTFGSGTRLTVV.